This T cell receptor (beta chain) emerged from a study of PD-1 blockade in classical Hodgkin lymphoma. Study outcomes and limitations: By C4D1 there was a significant rise in CD4+ TCR diversity but not in CD8+ TCR diversity.

Assay: immunoSEQ multiplex PCR; the TCRdb copy retains only in-frame clones and omits some. The table lists around 50,000 clones, almost 90% of them singletons, with about 15% in the top ten. Time point in this sample: cycle 4 day 1 (C4D1), after 6 weeks of nivolumab. Each and every patient relapsed after autologous stem cell transplantation, and patients got differing brentuximab vedotin exposure. In the case of this clone: Its antigen is still unknown.

The V gene lost 5 bases and the J gene lost 1 base, with 11 bases spanning the gap. The CDR3 is 14 amino acids. Germline lookup yields CDR1 SGHTA and CDR2 FQGTGA. The chain employs TRBV7-3 and TRBJ1-1, with D tentatively TRBD1 (5 bases). The TCR comes from a human donor with classical Hodgkin lymphoma. Sequences were derived from peripheral blood mononuclear cells (PBMCs), sampled before the fourth cycle of nivolumab. CDR3 residues: CASSAQGSNTEAFF. Here the CDR3 DNA reads TGTGCCAGCAGCGCCCAGGGATCGAACACTGAAGCTTTCTTT.